This TCR beta chain was profiled in a study of blood T cell repertoires in COVID-19. At the level of the study: Sites in the United States, Italy and Spain provided acute and convalescent COVID-19 samples.

CDR3 length: 15 amino acids. CDR1 is SGHNT, CDR2 YYREEE, per germline (reference sequence). V dropped 1 base and J dropped 8; count of bases not matched to a gene: 8. The sample holds one count of this clone. Profiling relied on immunoSEQ multiplex PCR, and the TCRdb table lists in-frame clones only, not all of them. The table has approximately 150,000 clones, over 80% seen once. Input material: PBMCs or T cells enriched from blood (not recorded which). The rearrangement uses TRBV5-4 and TRBJ2-3; 9 bases are a match to TRBD2. The clonotype originates from a man aged 65 to 79 who had been exposed to COVID-19. The CDR3 sequence is CASSLSSGGQGTQYF. The CDR3 DNA is TGTGCCAGCAGCTTGAGCAGCGGGGGGCAGGGTACGCAGTATTTT.